Below are 7 T cell receptor beta chains sequenced from a single sample in a study of T cells after yellow fever vaccination. TCRdb used MiXCR to reprocess the 5' RACE reads, holding one entry per CDR3 protein. The profile covers tens of thousands of distinct CDR3 sequences, with around 7% appearing a single time and about two fifths taken by the ten largest. The sequencing used CD8+ T cells sorted from PBMCs, collected on the day of the yellow fever booster vaccination. The source of these receptors is a man aged 25-45 years who received the YFV17D yellow fever vaccine.

This clonotype was counted a few times. This rearrangement joins TRBV19 to TRBJ1-1, with a weak D call TRBD1 (6 bases). The CDR3 is 14 residues long. Trimming stripped 5 bases from V and 0 bases from J, with 10 bases between. Germline CDR1 LNHDA, CDR2 SQIVND (reference sequence). The CDR3: CASSVGQLNTEAFF. DNA for the CDR3: TGTGCCAGTAGTGTGGGACAATTGAACACTGAAGCTTTCTTT.

The DNA of the CDR3 is TGTGCCAGCAGTTCCGGGACTGAGCAGTTCTTC. It is translated as CASSSGTEQFF. The chain uses TRBV7-9 and TRBJ2-1; D may match TRBD1 or TRBD2 (5 bases each). Trimming left V 6 bases short and J 9 bases short, with 9 bases between. This CDR3 contains 11 residues. CDR1 and CDR2 (germline): SEHNR, FQNEAQ (reference sequence).

This clonotype is labeled as medium-sized. V gene TRBV20-1 combines with J gene TRBJ2-5; 8 nucleotides align to TRBD2. Germline CDR1 reads DFQATT; CDR2 reads SNEGSKA (reference sequence). The CDR3 sequence is 21 residues long. J lost 1 base, V lost 1 base, and 23 bases had no gene match. Written as DNA, the CDR3 is TGCAGTGCTAGAGGGGCCCCGAATAGCGGGGAGCGAGAAGACTTCCAAGAGACCCAGTACTTC. It codes for CSARGAPNSGEREDFQETQYF.

Only a few counts were recorded for this clonotype. V and J are TRBV30 and TRBJ2-1; no clear D. This CDR3 is built from 13 residues. The V gene lost 7 bases and the J gene lost 0 bases, with 10 bases spanning the gap. Per germline, CDR1 GTSNPN and CDR2 SVGIG (reference sequence). The DNA for the CDR3 is TGTGCCTTACCTGGCGCCTCCTACAATGAGCAGTTCTTC. This translates into CALPGASYNEQFF.

The chain has TRBV4-1 and TRBJ2-3, with unresolved D. The CDR3 covers 12 residues. In germline, CDR1 is MGHRA, CDR2 YSYEKL. Between the trimmed V and J ends, which lost 4 bases and 7 bases, there was a span of 9 bases. As DNA, the CDR3 is TGCGCCAGCAGCCCCGCCGTCAATACGCAGTATTTT. It translates to CASSPAVNTQYF.

The sample holds a few counts of this clonotype. The chain is built from TRBV29-1 and TRBJ1-1; D remains ambiguous. V lost 0 bases and J 4 bases, leaving 3 bases between the germline ends. Germline CDR1 SQVTM, CDR2 ANQGSEA. The CDR3 consists of 11 residues. The CDR3 sequence: CSVEDTTEAFF. The CDR3 DNA follows: TGCAGCGTTGAAGATACCACTGAAGCTTTCTTT.

In its sample, this clonotype was seen a few times. The chain combines TRBV4-3 with TRBJ2-4; the match to TRBD1 covers 11 bases. CDR1 and CDR2 (germline): LGHNA, YSLEER. This CDR3 is 17 amino acids long. V was pared by 3 bases and J by 2 bases, with 6 bases of the junction left unmatched. The CDR3 loop is CASSQGTGGQSKNIQYF. The DNA of the CDR3 is TGCGCCAGCAGCCAGGGGACAGGGGGTCAGTCCAAAAACATTCAGTACTTC.